One sample yielded the 23 T cell receptor beta chains listed below, sequenced in a study of regulatory dendritic cells for organ transplantation. Sequencing was performed with immunoSEQ multiplex PCR; in TCRdb, only in-frame clones are kept and a portion is missing. Here the sample spans some 35,000 clones, approximately 91% being singletons. The specimen sequenced was naive CD4+ T cells from blood. Subset indicated: CD45RA+ naive T cells. The receptor set was obtained from a human donor in good health.

J is TRBJ2-7 and V is TRBV4-2; unclear D gene. In germline, CDR1 is LGHNA, CDR2 YNFKEQ. The germline V and J ends were trimmed by 0 bases and 3 bases, with 12 bases remaining between them. CDR3 length equals 15 residues. Here the CDR3 DNA reads TGTGCCAGCAGCCAAGATTGGCAGGATGTCTACGAGCAGTACTTC. Translation: CASSQDWQDVYEQYF.

This chain uses TRBV18 with TRBJ2-2; D is ambiguous. V gave up 3 bases and J gave up 4 bases, with 12 bases separating them. The CDR3 covers 15 residues. Germline CDR1 and CDR2: KGHSH and LQKENI. This CDR3 reads CASSPVGMGTGELFF. CDR3 nucleotide sequence: TGTGCCAGCTCACCTGTAGGGATGGGCACCGGGGAGCTGTTTTTT.

The chain combines TRBV6-1 with TRBJ2-2; maybe TRBD2 (6 bases). CDR1 is MNHNS and CDR2 is SASEGT in the germline V gene. This CDR3 region has 17 residues. V was shortened by 4 bases and J by 2 bases, with 17 bases between the two germline ends. CDR3 DNA: TGTGCCAGCAGTGTTAGGAGGGCCTTTAGAAACACCGGGGAGCTGTTTTTT. Translating gives CASSVRRAFRNTGELFF.

This rearrangement joins TRBV19 to TRBJ1-5, with a weak D call TRBD1 (5 bases). The CDR3 loop spans 16 amino acids. Trimming cost V 2 bases and J 2 bases, with 13 bases left between them. Germline V gene sequence: CDR1 LNHDA, CDR2 SQIVND (reference sequence). CDR3 sequence (DNA): TGTGCCAGTAGTATATCGGGGGTCTCGGGCAATCAGCCCCAGCATTTT. It is translated as CASSISGVSGNQPQHF.

The chain carries TRBV4-2 and TRBJ1-4; a weak D match, TRBD1 (5 bases). Germline V gene data show CDR1 as LGHNA and CDR2 as YNFKEQ. The length of the CDR3 is 16 residues. The V end was cut by 0 bases, the J end by 8 bases, with 16 bases between. CDR3: CASSQDQGGKGEKLFF. For the CDR3, the DNA is TGTGCCAGCAGCCAAGATCAGGGCGGCAAAGGGGAAAAACTGTTTTTT.

This clone came up a few times. This chain joins TRBV10-1 and TRBJ2-7; TRBD1 aligns across 7 bases. Germline assignment: CDR1 WNHNN and CDR2 SYGVQD (reference sequence). With V trimmed by 6 bases and J by 3 bases, 5 bases remained unmatched. CDR3 length equals 13 residues. The CDR3 region is CASSRDSFYEQYF. The DNA of the CDR3 is TGCGCCAGCAGCCGGGACAGTTTCTACGAGCAGTACTTC.

Here the CDR3 reads CASSYRDRENNEQFF. The CDR3 bases are TGTGCCAGCAGCTACCGGGACAGGGAAAACAATGAGCAGTTCTTC. The chain has TRBV11-2 and TRBJ2-1, with TRBD1 matching over 9 bases. The ends lost 4 bases at V and 5 bases at J; junction bases unmatched: 6. CDR1 and CDR2 from the germline V gene are SGHAT and FQNNGV. This CDR3 region has 15 residues. The entire variable domain, with the rest obtained from reference TRBV11-2 and TRBJ2-1, is as follows: EAGVAQSPRYKIIEKRQSVAFWCNPISGHATLYWYQQILGQGPKLLIQFQNNGVVDDSQLPKDRFSAERLKGVDSTLKIQPAKLEDSAVYLCASSYRDRENNEQFFGPGTRLTVL.

The V and J genes are TRBV6-5 and TRBJ2-3; 7 bases match TRBD2. Per germline, CDR1 MNHEY and CDR2 SVGAGI. This CDR3 comprises 16 residues. With 1 base clipped from V and 2 bases from J, the junction kept 6 bases outside the gene matches. The CDR3 sequence is CASSYLSSGSTDTQYF. Here the CDR3 DNA reads TGTGCCAGCAGTTACTTGTCTAGCGGTTCCACAGATACGCAGTATTTT.

The J gene is TRBJ2-3, the V gene TRBV27; D gene unclear. The CDR3 contains 13 residues. Looked up from germline, CDR1 is MNHEY and CDR2 is SMNVEV (reference sequence). Trimming removed 6 bases from V and 3 bases from J, with 10 bases in between. The CDR3 DNA follows: TGTGCCAGCAGCCCTTGGCAGACAGATACGCAGTATTTT. Amino acids: CASSPWQTDTQYF.

The V call is TRBV18, the J call TRBJ2-1, with D unclear. The CDR3 loop spans 15 amino acids. The V end lost 3 bases, the J end lost 0 bases, and 9 bases lay between the germline ends. Per germline, CDR1 KGHSH and CDR2 LQKENI. CDR3 loop: CASSPGQVSYNEQFF. As DNA, the CDR3 is TGTGCCAGCTCACCCGGGCAGGTCTCCTACAATGAGCAGTTCTTC.

In this sample, this clone turned up once. This rearrangement joins TRBV19 to TRBJ2-7; TRBD2 matches 9 bases. The V and J ends lost 2 bases and 6 bases, in that order; junction bases with no gene match: 26. The CDR3 totals 21 residues. Germline V gene sequence: CDR1 LNHDA, CDR2 SQIVND (reference sequence). CDR3 in DNA: TGTGCCAGTAGTATAACCCTCCCAGTTCGTGGTAGCGGGAGTTATTCTTCCGAGCAGTACTTC. This translates into CASSITLPVRGSGSYSSEQYF. The whole variable domain, remainder taken from reference TRBV19 and TRBJ2-7, is DGGITQSPKYLFRKEGQNVTLSCEQNLNHDAMYWYRQDPGQGLRLIYYSQIVNDFQKGDIAEGYSVSREKKESFPLTVTSAQKNPTAFYLCASSITLPVRGSGSYSSEQYFGPGTRLTVT.

This chain joins TRBV6-1 and TRBJ2-1; TRBD1 matches 12 bases. CDR1 MNHNS and CDR2 SASEGT come from the germline V gene. There are 20 residues in the CDR3. The V gene end was trimmed by 2 bases and the J gene end by 4 bases; junction bases not matched to a gene: 15. For the CDR3, the DNA is TGTGCCAGCAGTGAAAATTTCGGGGTAGGGACAGGGGGCCTTTACAATGAGCAGTTCTTC. Amino acids: CASSENFGVGTGGLYNEQFF.

This chain links TRBV5-4 with TRBJ2-7; 8 bases agree with TRBD1. This CDR3 is 14 amino acids long. Trimming cost V 4 bases and J 6 bases; bases outside gene matches: 9. The germline gives CDR1 SGHNT, CDR2 YYREEE (reference sequence). The CDR3 nucleotides are TGTGCCAGCAGCGGACAACAGGGGGTTCGCGAGCAGTACTTC. Its translation is CASSGQQGVREQYF. The whole variable domain, filled in from reference TRBV5-4 and TRBJ2-7, reads ETGVTQSPTHLIKTRGQQVTLRCSSQSGHNTVSWYQQALGQGPQFIFQYYREEENGRGNFPPRFSGLQFPNYSSELNVNALELDDSALYLCASSGQQGVREQYFGPGTRLTVT.

The gene calls are TRBV18 and TRBJ1-3; D is ambiguous. V lost 2 bases, J lost 0 bases, and 8 bases lay in between. CDR3 length: 15 amino acids. Germline V lookup: CDR1 KGHSH, CDR2 LQKENI. The CDR3 nucleotides read TGTGCCAGCTCACCAGGGGAGAGCTCTGGAAACACCATATATTTT. Its translation is CASSPGESSGNTIYF. Complete variable domain (other parts from reference TRBV18 and TRBJ1-3): NAGVMQNPRHLVRRRGQEARLRCSPMKGHSHVYWYRQLPEEGLKFMVYLQKENIIDESGMPKERFSAEFPKEGPSILRIQQVVRGDSAAYFCASSPGESSGNTIYFGEGSWLTVV.

The chain is built from TRBV27 and TRBJ2-3, with 7 bases aligning to TRBD2. This CDR3 spans 15 amino acids. After removal of 2 bases from V and 7 bases from J, the junction contained 9 bases not matched to a gene. CDR1 is MNHEY, CDR2 SMNVEV, per germline (reference sequence). The CDR3 sequence: CASSLLQGLPNTQYF. CDR3 sequence (DNA): TGTGCCAGCAGTTTACTTCAGGGACTACCGAATACGCAGTATTTT.

V gene TRBV27 combines with J gene TRBJ2-5, with a tentative D call TRBD2 (6 bases). Germline V gene data show CDR1 as MNHEY and CDR2 as SMNVEV (reference sequence). The CDR3 is 14 residues long. V shed 5 bases and J shed 2 bases, with 12 bases lying between them. The CDR3 here is CASSRDSRQETQYF. CDR3 in DNA: TGTGCCAGCAGTCGGGACTCGAGACAAGAGACCCAGTACTTC.

V is TRBV5-1 and J is TRBJ1-3; a weak D match, TRBD1 (6 bases). The CDR3 covers 18 residues. Germline V gives CDR1 SGHRS, CDR2 YFSETQ. Trimming took off 3 bases at V and 0 bases at J, with 19 bases between the two ends. The CDR3 sequence: CASSSTGLEAGSGNTIYF. CDR3 sequence (DNA): TGCGCCAGCAGCTCGACAGGTCTCGAAGCGGGCTCTGGAAACACCATATATTTT.

The genes are TRBV15 and TRBJ2-7; the D gene is possibly TRBD1 (5 bases). The ends were cut back, 2 bases at V and 1 base at J, with 6 bases in the middle. Germline-derived CDR1 and CDR2 are LNHNV and YYDKDF (reference sequence). The CDR3 covers 13 residues. DNA for the CDR3: TGTGCCACCAGCAGACAGGGTTCCTACGAGCAGTACTTC. Its protein product is CATSRQGSYEQYF.

V is TRBV19 and J is TRBJ1-2, with D hard to call. V was trimmed by 4 bases and J by 7 bases, leaving 10 bases between them. CDR1 and CDR2 (germline): LNHDA, SQIVND (reference sequence). The CDR3 is 12 amino acids. The CDR3 DNA is TGTGCCAGTAGTAACACAGCCTTTGGCTACACCTTC. Residues: CASSNTAFGYTF.

The gene calls are TRBV30 and TRBJ1-3; TRBD1 is a possible D gene (6 bases). The V gene's germline CDR1 is GTSNPN and CDR2 SVGIG (reference sequence). CDR3 size: 13 residues. Trimming cost V 3 bases and J 7 bases, with 13 bases left between them. The DNA of the CDR3 is TGTGCCTGGAGCCTCCGGGGGGCCAACACCATATATTTT. Translating gives CAWSLRGANTIYF.

The chain joins TRBV7-2 to TRBJ2-2; 9 bases are a match to TRBD2. CDR1 and CDR2 from the germline V gene are SGHTA and FQGNSA. This CDR3 region has 17 residues. The ends lost 1 base at V and 7 bases at J; junction bases unmatched: 10. The chain's CDR3 is CASSLVGAAGGHGELFF. In DNA form, the CDR3 reads TGTGCCAGCAGCTTAGTCGGTGCTGCGGGAGGGCACGGGGAGCTGTTTTTT.

This rearrangement joins TRBV6-5 to TRBJ2-2; unclear D gene. CDR1 MNHEY and CDR2 SVGAGI come from the germline V gene. The CDR3 has 14 residues. Trimming took 6 bases from V and 3 from J, leaving 11 bases between them. CDR3 sequence reads: CASRENWDTGELFF. CDR3 nucleotides: TGTGCCAGCAGGGAAAACTGGGACACCGGGGAGCTGTTTTTT.

The chain joins TRBV30 to TRBJ1-1; D may be TRBD1 (5 bases). In germline, CDR1 is GTSNPN, CDR2 SVGIG (reference sequence). This CDR3 has 11 residues. Trimming shortened V by 2 bases and J by 10 bases, and 11 bases separated the two germline ends. For the CDR3, the DNA is TGTGCCTGGAGTCGTCGGGGGGGAGCTTTCTTT. This codes for CAWSRRGGAFF.